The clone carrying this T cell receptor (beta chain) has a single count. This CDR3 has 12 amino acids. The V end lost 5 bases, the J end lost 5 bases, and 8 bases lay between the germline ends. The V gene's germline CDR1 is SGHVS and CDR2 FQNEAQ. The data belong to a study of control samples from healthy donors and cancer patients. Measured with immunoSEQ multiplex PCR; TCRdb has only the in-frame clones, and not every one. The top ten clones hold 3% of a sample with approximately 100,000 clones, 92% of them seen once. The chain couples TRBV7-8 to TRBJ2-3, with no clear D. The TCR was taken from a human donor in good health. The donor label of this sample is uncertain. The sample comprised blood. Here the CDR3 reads CASSHILDTQYF. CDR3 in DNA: TGTGCCAGCAGCCATATTTTAGATACGCAGTATTTT.